This TCR beta chain was captured by sequencing in a study of blood T cell repertoires in COVID-19 (dated by TCRdb to the early 2020s). Describing the broader study: Collaborator samples came from the United States, Italy and Spain and covered acute and convalescent phases of COVID-19. Samples were obtained from the ongoing ImmuneRACE study (first 160 participants) and from over a thousand subjects provided by 6 global collaborators. The material from the prospective study consisted of cDNA or gDNA derived from T cells, B-cell-depleted T cells, or PBMCs. Sample metadata almost always included a de-identified subject ID, COVID-19 status, age in years and sex. Subjects who had been exposed to COVID-19, were actively infected with it, or had recovered from it provided the deeply sampled blood TCRbeta repertoires that made up the dataset. A freely available public database, intended as a resource for researchers studying the immune response to SARS-CoV-2, is where the repertoires were released. Where available, HLA class I and class II types were obtained from metadata supplied by the sample provider rather than from assay-based typing.

Collaborating institutions collected whole blood in K2EDTA tubes following their own protocols. For TCRbeta analysis, collaborator samples were shipped as frozen whole blood, as isolated PBMCs, or as DNA extracted from either sample type. Paper-wide results and their limitations: The amount of clinical and demographic metadata varied by source and participant and was provided uncurated.

The immunoSEQ Assay, a bias-controlled multiplex PCR, was used to amplify TCRbeta CDR3 regions from genomic DNA. Per the authors' processing: The number of nucleated cells in each sample was estimated from the amplification of reference gene primers within the assay. Sequence reads were collapsed and filtered to measure the absolute abundance of every unique TCRbeta CDR3 rearrangement. For each sample, productive Simpson clonality was calculated as the square root of Simpson's diversity index over productive rearrangements. Entries here come from immuneACCESS through TCRdb and include only in-frame sequences with V and J called. Some clones fail to appear in such tables; in the studies checked, an unresolved V gene covers under half of the shortfall, and the cause of the remainder is unknown. V and J calls and clone size are as listed in that table; D and trimming were resolved from the DNA. The sample table lists tens of thousands of clones, around nine tenths of them with a count of one. The ten largest make up around 4.2% of the sample.

Regarding this clone: Its antigen remains unidentified. Per-base qualities were not stored, and no clone one base away is much larger.

Counted from cysteine to phenylalanine, this CDR3 has 13 amino acids. This entry keeps only the CDR3 DNA: 39 bases, framed from base 1. V is cut by 11 bases and J by 5 bases, and the space between the germline ends is 18 bases. CDR1 and CDR2 are drawn from the germline V gene: WSHSY, SAAADI. The sequence was obtained from a man between 65 and 80 years old with acute or convalescent COVID-19. The sequenced sample was peripheral blood. The sequence joins TRBV10-2 to TRBJ1-1; no D gene is confidently identified. The CDR3 protein sequence reads: CASGERARTEAFF. The nucleotide sequence is TGCGCCTCTGGGGAGCGGGCGAGGACTGAAGCTTTCTTT.